This T cell receptor (beta chain) was sequenced in a study of blood T cell repertoires in COVID-19. The V and J ends lost 3 bases and 4 bases respectively, with 8 bases between them. The germline CDR1 and CDR2 sequences are LGHDT and YNNKEL (reference sequence). The CDR3 has 13 amino acids. In the study's own analysis: Counts of nucleated cells, estimated from reference gene primer amplification, were obtained. Measured with immunoSEQ multiplex PCR; TCRdb has only the in-frame clones, and not every one. Clone size and the V and J calls come from that table; the DNA yielded D and trimming. Of around 300,000 clones in the sample, 85% were seen once. Symptom resolution, clearance, or two negative PCRs marked donors in Cohort 3 as recovered.

The sequence derives from a woman in her fifties or sixties who had recovered from COVID-19. The chain employs TRBV3-1 (or the pseudogene TRBV3-2) and TRBJ2-3; D is undetermined. The specimen sequenced was PBMCs or T cells enriched from blood (not recorded which). CDR3 coding DNA: TGTGCCAGCAGCCAGCGCGAGGCAGATACGCAGTATTTT. This sequence encodes CASSQREADTQYF.